Included here is one T cell receptor beta chain sequence, with context. Its antigen is unknown. This sample was taken from a study of radiation and T cells in renal cell carcinoma. Study results and caveats: Top tumor clonotypes rose in blood 2 weeks post-radiation, then contracted. Baseline intratumoral clonotype presence is unknown without pretreatment biopsies.

As to time point: blood 4 weeks post-SBRT, at nephrectomy. Treatment indicated: 15 Gy SBRT to primary tumor, nephrectomy 4 weeks later. Nephrectomy followed 15 Gy stereotactic body radiation by 4 weeks. The tumor was a clear cell renal cell carcinoma. TCRdb's copy holds only in-frame clones and misses some; the assay was immunoSEQ multiplex PCR. This sample has around 170,000 clones; about 85% occur once, and the top ten carry approximately 10%. V lost 0 bases, J lost 6 bases, and 6 bases lay in between. The germline CDR1 and CDR2 sequences are SGHRS and YFSETQ. The CDR3 totals 12 residues. The clonotype was recovered from a woman aged 50 to 60 with renal cell carcinoma. The V gene is TRBV5-1, the J gene TRBJ1-2; D unclear. Sequences were derived from blood, sampled from a patient whose treatment included radiotherapy and nephrectomy. This CDR3 reads CASSLEYDGYTF. CDR3 sequence (DNA): TGCGCCAGCAGCTTGGAATACGATGGCTACACCTTC.